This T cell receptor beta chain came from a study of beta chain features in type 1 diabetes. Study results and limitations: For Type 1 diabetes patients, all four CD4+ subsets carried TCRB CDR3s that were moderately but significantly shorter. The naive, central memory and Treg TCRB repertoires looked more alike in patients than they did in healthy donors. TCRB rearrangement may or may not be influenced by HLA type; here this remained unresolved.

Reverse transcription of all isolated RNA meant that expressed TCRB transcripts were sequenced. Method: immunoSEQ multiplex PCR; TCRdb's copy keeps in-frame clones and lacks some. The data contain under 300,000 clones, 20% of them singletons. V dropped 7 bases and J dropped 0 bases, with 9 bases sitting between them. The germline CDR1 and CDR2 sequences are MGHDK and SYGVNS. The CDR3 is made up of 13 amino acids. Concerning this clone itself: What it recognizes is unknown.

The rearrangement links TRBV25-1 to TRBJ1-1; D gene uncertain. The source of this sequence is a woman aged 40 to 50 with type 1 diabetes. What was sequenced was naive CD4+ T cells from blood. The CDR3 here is CASIGAMNTEAFF. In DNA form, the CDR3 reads TGTGCCAGCATTGGAGCCATGAACACTGAAGCTTTCTTT.